Each of the 31 T cell receptor beta chains below was sequenced from the same sample in a study of T cells after yellow fever vaccination. Via MiXCR, TCRdb re-called the 5' RACE reads, giving one row per CDR3 protein. The repertoire holds approximately 300,000 distinct CDR3 sequences, with over 8.5% as singletons. The sequencing used CD4+ T cells sorted from PBMCs, collected 45 days after the yellow fever booster vaccination. These receptors all come from a man aged 18 to 30 who received the YFV17D yellow fever vaccine.

A few counts support this clonotype. This chain joins TRBV6-2 or TRBV6-3 and TRBJ2-2; D may be TRBD1 (5 bases). Between the trimmed V and J ends, which lost 5 bases and 0 bases, there was a span of 7 bases. CDR1 and CDR2 from the germline V gene are MNHEY and SVGEGT. There are 14 residues in the CDR3. CDR3 residues: CASSVTANTGELFF. CDR3 bases: TGTGCCAGCAGTGTGACAGCGAACACCGGGGAGCTGTTTTTT.

There are a few counts of this clonotype. J is TRBJ1-1 and V is TRBV5-6, with a tentative D call TRBD1 (5 bases). This CDR3 is 14 amino acids long. The V and J ends lost 5 bases and 3 bases respectively, with 14 bases between them. Germline V gives CDR1 SGHDT, CDR2 YYEEEE. CDR3 in DNA: TGTGCCAGCAGTAAGAGGGGCCGAGACACTGAAGCTTTCTTT. Protein sequence: CASSKRGRDTEAFF.

This clonotype has just a few counts. The chain employs TRBV5-6 and TRBJ2-5, with 9 bases identical to TRBD2. CDR1 SGHDT and CDR2 YYEEEE come from the germline V gene. Trimming cost V 4 bases and J 5 bases; bases outside gene matches: 6. The CDR3 loop spans 14 amino acids. The CDR3 nucleotides read TGTGCCAGCAGCCCGTCTAGCGGGGCTGAGACCCAGTACTTC. Residues: CASSPSSGAETQYF.

The chain carries TRBV2 and TRBJ2-3, with D tentatively TRBD2 (5 bases). The CDR3 contains 14 residues. Germline V lookup: CDR1 SNHLY, CDR2 FYNNEI. Trimming removed 3 bases from V and 2 bases from J, with 9 bases in between. The CDR3 bases are TGTGCCAGCAGTGAGTCAGCGGCCACAGATACGCAGTATTTT. It yields the protein CASSESAATDTQYF.

This clonotype appeared a few times. The V gene is TRBV30, the J gene TRBJ1-4; D gene ambiguous. The length of the CDR3 is 14 residues. CDR1 and CDR2 (germline): GTSNPN, SVGIG (reference sequence). The V gene lost 0 bases and the J gene lost 4 bases, with 9 bases spanning the gap. This CDR3 is CAWSVNGINEKLFF. CDR3 nucleotides: TGTGCCTGGAGTGTAAATGGTATTAATGAAAAACTGTTTTTT.

The chain employs TRBV20-1 and TRBJ2-2; weak D call: TRBD2 (5 bases). CDR3 length: 14 amino acids. V lost 7 bases, J lost 5 bases, and 17 bases lay in between. The germline CDR1 and CDR2 sequences are DFQATT and SNEGSKA (reference sequence). DNA of the CDR3: TGCAGTGTTGATGGTACTTCGGGGACCGGGGAGCTGTTTTTT. The encoded protein is CSVDGTSGTGELFF.

The chain recombines TRBV6-5 with TRBJ2-3, with no clear D. This CDR3 contains 13 residues. Trimming removed 2 bases from V and 5 bases from J, with 8 bases in between. Germline V gene sequence: CDR1 MNHEY, CDR2 SVGAGI. The CDR3 sequence is CASSYDIRDTQYF. CDR3 bases: TGTGCCAGCAGTTACGACATTCGAGATACGCAGTATTTT.

Only a few counts were recorded for this clonotype. J is TRBJ1-1 and V is TRBV27; tentatively, D is TRBD1 (6 bases). The CDR3 extends over 15 amino acids. V gave up 6 bases and J gave up 1 base, with 15 bases separating them. The germline gives CDR1 MNHEY, CDR2 SMNVEV (reference sequence). The CDR3 bases are TGTGCCAGCAGGCGACAGGCGATAGGGAACACTGAAGCTTTCTTT. Its protein is CASRRQAIGNTEAFF.

The chain has TRBV6-1 and TRBJ1-5; tentatively, D is TRBD1 (5 bases). Germline V gene data show CDR1 as MNHNS and CDR2 as SASEGT. The V end was cut by 8 bases, the J end by 13 bases, with 21 bases between. The CDR3 runs 13 residues. The CDR3: CASGGGSGTRQHF. CDR3 DNA: TGTGCCAGCGGGGGGGGTTCGGGAACTCGTCAGCATTTT.

This clonotype showed up many times. The V gene is TRBV25-1, the J gene TRBJ2-7; D unresolved. Trimming pared 0 bases from V and 3 bases from J, leaving 6 bases between. In germline, CDR1 is MGHDK, CDR2 SYGVNS. CDR3 length equals 13 residues. CDR3 DNA sequence: TGTGCCAGCAGTGAATACCCAGGCTACGAGCAGTACTTC. It specifies CASSEYPGYEQYF.

Only a few counts were recorded for this clonotype. V and J are TRBV28 and TRBJ2-1; 13 bases fit TRBD2. Losses at the gene ends were 6 bases for V and 8 bases for J; bases not matched to a gene: 4. CDR1 and CDR2 (germline): MDHEN, SYDVKM. This CDR3 has 14 residues. The CDR3 sequence is CASRTSGGVDEQFF. The DNA for the CDR3 is TGTGCCAGCAGAACTAGCGGGGGGGTTGATGAGCAGTTCTTC.

This chain connects TRBV10-3 to TRBJ1-4; unclear D gene. Trimming left V 0 bases short and J 9 bases short, with 5 bases between. Germline V gives CDR1 ENHRY, CDR2 SYGVKD. This CDR3 comprises 12 residues. CDR3 residues: CAISESVQKLFF. The CDR3 coding sequence is TGTGCCATCAGTGAGTCGGTACAAAAACTGTTTTTT.

This clonotype has at least ten counts. The chain uses TRBV20-1 and TRBJ2-1; D gene ambiguous. There are 12 residues in the CDR3. Germline V gene data show CDR1 as DFQATT and CDR2 as SNEGSKA (reference sequence). V was cut by 2 bases and J by 6 bases, with 8 bases left in between. The CDR3: CSARTYFNEQFF. The CDR3 DNA is TGCAGTGCTAGAACATATTTCAATGAGCAGTTCTTC.

The chain combines TRBV11-1 with TRBJ2-3, with D uncertain. There are 13 residues in the CDR3. Trimming took off 1 base at V and 4 bases at J, with 6 bases between the two ends. Germline V CDR1 and CDR2: SGHAT, FQDESV (reference sequence). The CDR3 protein is CASSLEPPDTQYF. The CDR3 nucleotides are TGTGCCAGCAGCTTAGAACCCCCAGATACGCAGTATTTT.

This chain joins TRBV2 and TRBJ1-2; D uncertain. Per the germline V gene, CDR1 is SNHLY and CDR2 is FYNNEI. The CDR3 loop spans 15 amino acids. The V and J ends lost 1 base and 4 bases respectively, with 13 bases between them. The CDR3: CASSEEGTSFYGYTF. CDR3 nucleotides: TGTGCCAGCAGTGAAGAGGGCACGAGCTTCTATGGCTACACCTTC.

This clonotype has at least ten counts. The chain joins TRBV6-2 or TRBV6-3 to TRBJ2-7; D not certain. Germline CDR1 and CDR2: MNHEY and SVGEGT. V was pared by 7 bases and J by 3 bases, with 10 bases between. This CDR3 has 12 amino acids. CDR3 DNA sequence: TGTGCCAGCAACAAGGGCAGCTACGAGCAGTACTTC. Its translation: CASNKGSYEQYF.

The V gene is TRBV6-2 or TRBV6-3, the J gene TRBJ1-1; D not certain. Germline V gene lookup returns CDR1 MNHEY and CDR2 SVGEGT. The length of the CDR3 is 13 residues. Trimming stripped 4 bases from V and 7 bases from J, with 13 bases between. This CDR3 reads CASSFSVPNEAFF. CDR3 coding DNA: TGTGCCAGCAGTTTTTCGGTTCCCAATGAAGCTTTCTTT.

This clonotype was seen only a few times. V is TRBV20-1 and J is TRBJ1-2; D ambiguous. CDR3 length: 12 amino acids. The germline V gene encodes CDR1 DFQATT and CDR2 SNEGSKA (reference sequence). V dropped 4 bases and J dropped 8 bases, with 14 bases sitting between them. Here the CDR3 reads CSAISGIGGYTF. CDR3 DNA: TGCAGTGCTATATCCGGGATCGGAGGCTACACCTTC.

V is TRBV24-1 and J is TRBJ2-3; the match to TRBD1 covers 7 bases. Germline trimming cut 4 bases from V and 5 bases from J; bases unmatched to any gene: 5. CDR3 length equals 14 residues. Germline V gene data show CDR1 as KGHDR and CDR2 as SFDVKD. This CDR3 reads CATSDWDSQDTQYF. The CDR3, as DNA: TGTGCCACCAGTGACTGGGACAGCCAAGATACGCAGTATTTT.

This chain uses TRBV7-3 with TRBJ2-7, with D possibly being TRBD1 or TRBD2 (6 bases each). CDR1 and CDR2 (germline): SGHTA, FQGTGA. The CDR3 sequence is 15 residues long. Trimming cost V 5 bases and J 7 bases, with 21 bases left between them. This CDR3 reads CASSRSGPGAGEQYF. The CDR3 DNA follows: TGTGCCAGCAGCCGATCAGGTCCGGGGGCGGGTGAGCAGTACTTC.

The rearrangement links TRBV5-5 to TRBJ2-3; no definite D call. Trimming stripped 2 bases from V and 0 bases from J, with 13 bases between. This CDR3 is 16 amino acids long. CDR1 SGHKS and CDR2 YYEKEE come from the germline V gene (reference sequence). CDR3 protein: CASSLTDEKSTDTQYF. CDR3 nucleotide sequence: TGTGCCAGCAGCTTAACGGACGAGAAGAGCACAGATACGCAGTATTTT.

For the CDR3, the DNA is TGTGCCAGCAGTTCGGACAGCTTTGCAGATACGCAGTATTTT. Protein product: CASSSDSFADTQYF. The chain links TRBV12-3 or TRBV12-4 to TRBJ2-3; TRBD1 might be the D (6 bases). Deletions cut 4 bases from V and 4 bases from J, with 12 bases between. This CDR3 has 14 amino acids.

V and J are TRBV3-1 and TRBJ1-2; possibly TRBD1 for D (5 bases). This CDR3 has 15 residues. V gave up 4 bases and J gave up 4 bases, with 16 bases separating them. Per the germline V gene, CDR1 is LGHDT and CDR2 is YNNKEL (reference sequence). CDR3 DNA: TGTGCCAGCAGCCTACCCGGGGGGGATGGCTATGGCTACACCTTC. Translating it yields CASSLPGGDGYGYTF.

This clonotype was found a few times. This chain uses TRBV6-5 with TRBJ1-2; 9 bases align to TRBD1. V shed 4 bases and J 2 bases; nucleotides not matched to a gene: 5. From germline, CDR1 is MNHEY and CDR2 SVGAGI. The CDR3 covers 15 residues. The CDR3 DNA sequence: TGTGCCAGCAGTTCACAGGGGGCGGTAAACTATGGCTACACCTTC. This translates into CASSSQGAVNYGYTF.

The V and J genes are TRBV27 and TRBJ2-1; possibly TRBD2 for D (6 bases). Germline V gives CDR1 MNHEY, CDR2 SMNVEV (reference sequence). V was trimmed by 6 bases and J by 10 bases, leaving 19 bases between them. CDR3 length equals 14 residues. CDR3 nucleotides: TGTGCCAGCAGCCAGACTAGTGGATCATGGGAGCAGTTCTTC. Protein sequence: CASSQTSGSWEQFF.

The V call is TRBV5-1, the J call TRBJ2-1; tentatively, D is TRBD1 (6 bases). With 3 bases removed from V and 8 bases from J, the gap between germline ends came to 12 bases. The CDR3 consists of 13 residues. Per germline, CDR1 SGHRS and CDR2 YFSETQ. Here the CDR3 DNA reads TGCGCCAGCAGCTCCCAGGGGATCCATGAGCAGTTCTTC. Amino acid sequence: CASSSQGIHEQFF.

This chain joins TRBV7-2 and TRBJ2-7, with 10 bases aligning to TRBD2. Per the germline V gene, CDR1 is SGHTA and CDR2 is FQGNSA. This CDR3 comprises 14 residues. J was trimmed by 7 bases and V by 2 bases; bases with no gene match: 5. This chain's CDR3 is CASSLPPSGGEQYF. The CDR3 DNA follows: TGTGCCAGCAGCTTACCCCCTAGCGGGGGAGAGCAGTACTTC. Full variable domain (missing parts from reference TRBV7-2 and TRBJ2-7): GAGVSQSPSNKVTEKGKDVELRCDPISGHTALYWYRQSLGQGLEFLIYFQGNSAPDKSGLPSDRFSAERTGGSVSTLTIQRTQQEDSAVYLCASSLPPSGGEQYFGPGTRLTVT.

The V call is TRBV5-6, the J call TRBJ2-5; D is undetermined. The V end lost 0 bases, the J end lost 4 bases, and 7 bases lay between the germline ends. The CDR3 runs 13 residues. Germline assignment: CDR1 SGHDT and CDR2 YYEEEE. CDR3 residues: CASSLVGSETQYF. CDR3 in DNA: TGTGCCAGCAGCTTGGTTGGGTCAGAGACCCAGTACTTC.

The chain links TRBV10-3 to TRBJ2-5; 12 positions match TRBD2. V shed 7 bases, J shed 5 bases, and the junction held 5 bases outside the gene matches. CDR1 is ENHRY, CDR2 SYGVKD, per germline. CDR3 length: 14 residues. CDR3 residues: CAITASGGAETQYF. The DNA for the CDR3 is TGTGCCATCACCGCTAGCGGGGGGGCGGAGACCCAGTACTTC.

The V and J genes are TRBV5-1 and TRBJ2-5; TRBD1 aligns across 9 bases. This CDR3 comprises 16 residues. Trimming took 0 bases from V and 5 from J; bases not matched to a gene: 8. The germline V gene has CDR1 SGHRS and CDR2 YFSETQ. Here the CDR3 reads CASSLAGTGFSETQYF. The CDR3 region has the DNA TGCGCCAGCAGCTTGGCCGGGACAGGGTTTTCTGAGACCCAGTACTTC.

CDR3 in DNA: TGCAGTGCTACAGGGACAGGGGGTTCGGCTGGAAACACCATATATTTT. Protein: CSATGTGGSAGNTIYF. The chain has TRBV20-1 and TRBJ1-3, with 11 bases aligning to TRBD1. The CDR3 loop spans 16 amino acids. J lost 2 bases, V lost 4 bases, and 7 bases had no gene match. The germline gives CDR1 DFQATT, CDR2 SNEGSKA (reference sequence).